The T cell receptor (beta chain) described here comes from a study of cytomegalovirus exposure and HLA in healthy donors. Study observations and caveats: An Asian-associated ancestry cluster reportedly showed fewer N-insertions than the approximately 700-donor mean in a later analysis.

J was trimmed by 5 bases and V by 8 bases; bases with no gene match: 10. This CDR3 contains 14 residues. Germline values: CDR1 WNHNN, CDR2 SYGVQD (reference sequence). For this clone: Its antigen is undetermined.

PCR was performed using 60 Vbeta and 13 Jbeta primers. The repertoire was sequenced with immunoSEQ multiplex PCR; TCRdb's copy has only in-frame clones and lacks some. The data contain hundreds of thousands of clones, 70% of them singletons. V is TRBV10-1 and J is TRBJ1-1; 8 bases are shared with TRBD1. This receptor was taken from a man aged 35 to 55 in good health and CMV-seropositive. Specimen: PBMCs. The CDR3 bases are TGCGCCAGCGCTCAAGACAGGGGCAAGACTGAAGCTTTCTTT. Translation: CASAQDRGKTEAFF.